This paragraph reports one TCR beta chain. Its target is not known. The data stem from a study of T cell responses to AZD1222 COVID-19 vaccine. Trimming cost V 5 bases and J 4 bases, with 8 bases left between them. The CDR3 length is 12 residues. The germline CDR1 and CDR2 sequences are SGHVS and FNYEAQ. Whole-study results and caveats: Researchers took repertoire samples only after the peak T cell response had come. Spike-specific TCR breadth rose after two AZD1222 doses, and depth rose as well. The study reported that nearly half of spike-specific TCRs target unmutated variant regions.

The assay was immunoSEQ multiplex PCR, and TCRdb's table has in-frame clones only and misses some. The sample yields nearly 110,000 clones, 90% to 95% seen once. The rearrangement uses TRBV7-6 and TRBJ2-5, with a weak D call TRBD2 (5 bases). The specimen was peripheral blood, collected 28 days after the second AZD1222 dose. The TCR originated in an adult who received the AZD1222 COVID-19 vaccine. CDR3 nucleotides: TGTGCCAGCAGCCCGAGCGGAGAGACCCAGTACTTC. It codes for CASSPSGETQYF. Full variable domain (outside the CDR3, taken from reference TRBV7-6 and TRBJ2-5): GAGVSQSPRYKVTKRGQDVALRCDPISGHVSLYWYRQALGQGPEFLTYFNYEAQQDKSGLPNDRFSAERPEGSISTLTIQRTEQRDSAMYRCASSPSGETQYFGPGTRLLVL.